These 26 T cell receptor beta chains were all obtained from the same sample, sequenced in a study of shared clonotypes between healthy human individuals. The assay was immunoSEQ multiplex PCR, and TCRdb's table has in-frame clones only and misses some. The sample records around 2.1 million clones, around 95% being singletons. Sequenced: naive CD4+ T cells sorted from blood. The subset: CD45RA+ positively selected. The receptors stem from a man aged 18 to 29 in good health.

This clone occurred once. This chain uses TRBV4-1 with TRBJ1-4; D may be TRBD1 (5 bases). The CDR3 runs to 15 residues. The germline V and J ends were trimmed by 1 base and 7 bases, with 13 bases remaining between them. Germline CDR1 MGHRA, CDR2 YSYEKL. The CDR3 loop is CASSQAPGSGEKLFF. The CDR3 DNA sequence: TGCGCCAGCAGCCAAGCCCCAGGGTCGGGTGAAAAACTGTTTTTT.

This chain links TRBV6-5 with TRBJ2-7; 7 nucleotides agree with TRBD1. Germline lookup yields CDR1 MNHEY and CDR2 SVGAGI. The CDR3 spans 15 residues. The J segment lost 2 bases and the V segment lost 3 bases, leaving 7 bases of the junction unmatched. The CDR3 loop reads CASSYGRGFAYEQYF. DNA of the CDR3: TGTGCCAGCAGTTATGGCAGGGGGTTCGCCTACGAGCAGTACTTC.

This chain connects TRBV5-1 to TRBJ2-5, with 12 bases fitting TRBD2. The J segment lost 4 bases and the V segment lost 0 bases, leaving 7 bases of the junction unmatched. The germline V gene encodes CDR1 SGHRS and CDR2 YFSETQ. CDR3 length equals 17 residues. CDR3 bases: TGCGCCAGCAGCTTGGCCCCCCTAGCGGGAGGGATAGAGACCCAGTACTTC. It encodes CASSLAPLAGGIETQYF.

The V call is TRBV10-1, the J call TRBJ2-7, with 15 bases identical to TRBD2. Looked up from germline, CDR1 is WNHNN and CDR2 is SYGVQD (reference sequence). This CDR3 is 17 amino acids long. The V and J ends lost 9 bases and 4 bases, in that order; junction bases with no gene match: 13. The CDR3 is CARPGLAGGCAGYEQYF. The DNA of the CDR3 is TGCGCCAGACCGGGACTAGCGGGAGGTTGTGCGGGATACGAGCAGTACTTC.

The CDR3 sequence: CASSPFRAVDNEQFF. CDR3 bases: TGTGCCAGCAGCCCCTTCCGGGCTGTAGACAATGAGCAGTTCTTC. This chain uses TRBV7-2 with TRBJ2-1; D not resolved. The CDR3 totals 15 residues. Trimming removed 5 bases from V and 5 bases from J, with 16 bases in between. CDR1 is SGHTA, CDR2 FQGNSA, per germline.

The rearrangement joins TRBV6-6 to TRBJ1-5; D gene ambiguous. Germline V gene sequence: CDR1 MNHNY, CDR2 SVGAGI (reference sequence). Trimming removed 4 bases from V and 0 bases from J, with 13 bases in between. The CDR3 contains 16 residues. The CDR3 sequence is CASSSITTYSNQPQHF. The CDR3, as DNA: TGTGCCAGCAGTTCTATTACCACTTATAGCAATCAGCCCCAGCATTTT.

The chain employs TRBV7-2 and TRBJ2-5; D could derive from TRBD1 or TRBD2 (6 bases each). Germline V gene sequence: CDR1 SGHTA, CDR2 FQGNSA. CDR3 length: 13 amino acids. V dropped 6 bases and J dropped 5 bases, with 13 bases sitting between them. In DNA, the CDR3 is TGTGCCAGCAGTTACAGGGACTGGGAGACCCAGTACTTC. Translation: CASSYRDWETQYF.

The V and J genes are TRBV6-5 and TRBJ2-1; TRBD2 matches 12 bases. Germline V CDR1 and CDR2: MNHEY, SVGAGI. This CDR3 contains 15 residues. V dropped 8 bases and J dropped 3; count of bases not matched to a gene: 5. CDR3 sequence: CASGPTSGGYNEQFF. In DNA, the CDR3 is TGTGCCAGCGGCCCGACTAGCGGGGGCTACAATGAGCAGTTCTTC.

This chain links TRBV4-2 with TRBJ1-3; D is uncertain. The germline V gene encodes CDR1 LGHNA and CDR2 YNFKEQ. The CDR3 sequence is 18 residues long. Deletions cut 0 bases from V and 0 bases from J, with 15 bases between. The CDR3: CASSQDPDSGSSGNTIYF. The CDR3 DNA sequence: TGTGCCAGCAGCCAAGACCCCGACTCCGGGAGCTCTGGAAACACCATATATTTT.

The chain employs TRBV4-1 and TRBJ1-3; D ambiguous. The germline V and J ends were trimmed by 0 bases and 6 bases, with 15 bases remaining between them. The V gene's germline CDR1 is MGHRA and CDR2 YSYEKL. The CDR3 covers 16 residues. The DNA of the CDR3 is TGCGCCAGCAGCCAAGAAATAGCCGCTCCCATAAACACCATATATTTT. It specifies CASSQEIAAPINTIYF.

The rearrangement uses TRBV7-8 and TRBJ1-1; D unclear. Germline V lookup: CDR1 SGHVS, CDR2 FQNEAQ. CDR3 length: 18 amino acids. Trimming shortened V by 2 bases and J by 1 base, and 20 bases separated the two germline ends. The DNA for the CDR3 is TGTGCCAGCAGCTTAAGATTAAGAGCCGGACCGGAGAACACTGAAGCTTTCTTT. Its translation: CASSLRLRAGPENTEAFF.

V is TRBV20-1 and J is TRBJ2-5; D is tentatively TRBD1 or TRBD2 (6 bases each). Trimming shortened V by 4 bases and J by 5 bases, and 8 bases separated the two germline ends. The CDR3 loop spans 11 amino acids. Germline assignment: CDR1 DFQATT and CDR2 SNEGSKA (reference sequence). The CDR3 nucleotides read TGCAGTGCTATAGGGGGGGAGACCCAGTACTTC. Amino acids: CSAIGGETQYF.

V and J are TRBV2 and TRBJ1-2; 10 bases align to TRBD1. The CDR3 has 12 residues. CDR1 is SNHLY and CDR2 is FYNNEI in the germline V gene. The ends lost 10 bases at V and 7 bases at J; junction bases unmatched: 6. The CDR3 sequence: CAILTGGIGYTF. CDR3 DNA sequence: TGTGCCATCTTGACAGGGGGCATTGGCTACACCTTC. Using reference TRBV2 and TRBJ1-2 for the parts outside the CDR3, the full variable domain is EPEVTQTPSHQVTQMGQEVILRCVPISNHLYFYWYRQILGQKVEFLVSFYNNEISEKSEIFDDQFSVERPDGSNFTLKIRSTKLEDSAMYFCAILTGGIGYTFGSGTRLTVV.

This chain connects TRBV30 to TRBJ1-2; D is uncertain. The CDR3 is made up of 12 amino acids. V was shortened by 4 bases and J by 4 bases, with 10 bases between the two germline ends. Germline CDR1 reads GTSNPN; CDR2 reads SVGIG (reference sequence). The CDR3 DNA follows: TGTGCCTGGAAGTCCAGTGGCTATGGCTACACCTTC. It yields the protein CAWKSSGYGYTF. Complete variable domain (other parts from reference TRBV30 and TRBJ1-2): SQTIHQWPATLVQPVGSPLSLECTVEGTSNPNLYWYRQAAGRGLQLLFYSVGIGQISSEVPQNLSASRPQDRQFILSSKKLLLSDSGFYLCAWKSSGYGYTFGSGTRLTVV.

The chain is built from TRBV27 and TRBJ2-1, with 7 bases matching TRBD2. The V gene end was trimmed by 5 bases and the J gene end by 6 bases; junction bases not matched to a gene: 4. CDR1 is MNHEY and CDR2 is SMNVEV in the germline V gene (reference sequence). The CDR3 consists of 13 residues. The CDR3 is CASSIRTSNEQFF. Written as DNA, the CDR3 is TGTGCCAGCAGTATAAGGACTAGCAATGAGCAGTTCTTC.

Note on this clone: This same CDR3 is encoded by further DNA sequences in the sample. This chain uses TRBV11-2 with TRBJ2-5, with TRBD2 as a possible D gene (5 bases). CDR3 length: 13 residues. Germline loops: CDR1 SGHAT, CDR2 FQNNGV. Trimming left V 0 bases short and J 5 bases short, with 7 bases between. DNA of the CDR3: TGTGCCAGCAGCTTAGATCGGGGTGAGACCCAGTACTTC. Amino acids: CASSLDRGETQYF. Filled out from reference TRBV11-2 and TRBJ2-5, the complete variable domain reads EAGVAQSPRYKIIEKRQSVAFWCNPISGHATLYWYQQILGQGPKLLIQFQNNGVVDDSQLPKDRFSAERLKGVDSTLKIQPAKLEDSAVYLCASSLDRGETQYFGPGTRLLVL.

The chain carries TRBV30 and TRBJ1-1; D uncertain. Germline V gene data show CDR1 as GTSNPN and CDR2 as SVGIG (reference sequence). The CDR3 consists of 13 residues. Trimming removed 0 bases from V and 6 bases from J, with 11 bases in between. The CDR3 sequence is CAWSVIRESEAFF. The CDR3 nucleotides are TGTGCCTGGAGTGTAATCCGAGAGTCTGAAGCTTTCTTT.

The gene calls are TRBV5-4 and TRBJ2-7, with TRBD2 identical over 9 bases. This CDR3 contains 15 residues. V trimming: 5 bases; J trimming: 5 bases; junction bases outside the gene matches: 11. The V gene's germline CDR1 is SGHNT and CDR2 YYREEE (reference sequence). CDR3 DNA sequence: TGTGCCAGCAGTTCAGTGGCGGGGGGGCCCAACGAGCAGTACTTC. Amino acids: CASSSVAGGPNEQYF.

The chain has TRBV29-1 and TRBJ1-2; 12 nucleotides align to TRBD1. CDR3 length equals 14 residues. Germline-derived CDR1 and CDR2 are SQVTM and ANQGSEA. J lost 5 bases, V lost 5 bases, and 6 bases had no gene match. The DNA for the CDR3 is TGCAGCGTTTCCGGGACAGGGGGCGCTTATGGCTACACCTTC. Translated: CSVSGTGGAYGYTF.

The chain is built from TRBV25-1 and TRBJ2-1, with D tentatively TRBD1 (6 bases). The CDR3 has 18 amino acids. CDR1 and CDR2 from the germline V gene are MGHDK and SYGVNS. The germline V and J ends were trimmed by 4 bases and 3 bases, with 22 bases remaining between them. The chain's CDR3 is CASSGVPQGILIYNEQFF. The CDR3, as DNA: TGTGCCAGCAGTGGAGTCCCACAGGGCATCCTTATCTACAATGAGCAGTTCTTC.

This chain's CDR3 is CASSQDRTGGNEQYF. Written as DNA, the CDR3 is TGTGCCAGCAGCCAAGACAGGACAGGGGGAAACGAGCAGTACTTC. The chain uses TRBV4-2 and TRBJ2-7, with 10 nucleotides matching TRBD1. The length of the CDR3 is 15 residues. V was clipped by 0 bases and J by 5 bases; unmatched bases: 4. Germline values: CDR1 LGHNA, CDR2 YNFKEQ.

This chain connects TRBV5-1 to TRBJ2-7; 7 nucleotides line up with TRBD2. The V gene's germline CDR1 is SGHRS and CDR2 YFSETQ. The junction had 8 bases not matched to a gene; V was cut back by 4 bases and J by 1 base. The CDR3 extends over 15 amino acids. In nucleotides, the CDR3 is TGCGCCAGCAGCCCGGCTAGCGGTCCTTCCTACGAGCAGTACTTC. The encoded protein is CASSPASGPSYEQYF.

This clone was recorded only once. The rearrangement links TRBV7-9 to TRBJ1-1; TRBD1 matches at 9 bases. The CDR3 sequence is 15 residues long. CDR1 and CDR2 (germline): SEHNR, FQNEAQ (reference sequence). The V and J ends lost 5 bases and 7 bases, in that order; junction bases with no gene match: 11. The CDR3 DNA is TGTGCCAGCAGCCGCGGGGGACAGGGAATTGGTGAAGCTTTCTTT. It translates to CASSRGGQGIGEAFF.

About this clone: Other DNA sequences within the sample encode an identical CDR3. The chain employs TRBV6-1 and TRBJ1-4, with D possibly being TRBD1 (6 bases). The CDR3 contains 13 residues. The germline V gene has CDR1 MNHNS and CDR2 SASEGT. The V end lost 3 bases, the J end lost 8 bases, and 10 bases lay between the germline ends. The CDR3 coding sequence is TGTGCCAGCAGTGACAGGGACAACGAAAAACTGTTTTTT. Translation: CASSDRDNEKLFF.

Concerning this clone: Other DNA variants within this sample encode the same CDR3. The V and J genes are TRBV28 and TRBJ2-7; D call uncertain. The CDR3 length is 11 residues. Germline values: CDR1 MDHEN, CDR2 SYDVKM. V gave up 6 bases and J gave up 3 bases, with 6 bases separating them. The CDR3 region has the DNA TGTGCCAGCAGCACGAACTACGAGCAGTACTTC. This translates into CASSTNYEQYF. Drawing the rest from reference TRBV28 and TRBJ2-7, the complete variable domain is DVKVTQSSRYLVKRTGEKVFLECVQDMDHENMFWYRQDPGLGLRLIYFSYDVKMKEKGDIPEGYSVSREKKERFSLILESASTNQTSMYLCASSTNYEQYFGPGTRLTVT.

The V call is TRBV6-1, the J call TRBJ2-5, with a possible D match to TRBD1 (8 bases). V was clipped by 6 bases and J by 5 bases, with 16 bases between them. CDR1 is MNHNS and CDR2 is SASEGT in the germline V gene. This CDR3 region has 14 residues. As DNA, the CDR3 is TGTGCCAGCAGCGAAAACAGGGGGGGGGAGACCCAGTACTTC. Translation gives CASSENRGGETQYF.